Each of the 29 T cell receptor beta chains below was sequenced from the same sample in a study of identical twins. Using its own MiXCR run on the 5' RACE reads, TCRdb lists one record per CDR3 protein. The sample includes 640,000 or so distinct CDR3 sequences, around 6% of them seen just once. Sequencing was done on a sample of naive T cells sorted from blood. These receptors originate from a man between 18 and 35 years old in good health.

The chain carries TRBV9 and TRBJ2-5; TRBD2 matches 7 bases. V dropped 1 base and J dropped 1; count of bases not matched to a gene: 13. This CDR3 contains 18 residues. Germline CDR1 is SGDLS and CDR2 is YYNGEE. This CDR3 is CASSVSGGLMGLQETQYF. The CDR3 nucleotides read TGTGCCAGCAGCGTATCGGGGGGACTTATGGGACTCCAAGAGACCCAGTACTTC.

This clonotype was detected many times. V usage is TRBV7-9 and J usage is TRBJ2-1, with D tentatively TRBD2 (5 bases). The V gene lost 6 bases and the J gene lost 4 bases, with 16 bases spanning the gap. The CDR3 sequence is 15 residues long. Germline CDR1 and CDR2: SEHNR and FQNEAQ (reference sequence). CDR3 in DNA: TGTGCCAGCAGAGTTCCCAGCGGCGAATACAATGAGCAGTTCTTC. Amino acid sequence: CASRVPSGEYNEQFF.

The V call is TRBV23-1, the J call TRBJ1-1; D unresolved. TRBV23-1 qualifies as an ORF whose function is uncertain. The CDR3 consists of 13 residues. V lost 1 base, J lost 3 bases, and 6 bases lay in between. CDR3 coding DNA: TGCGCCAGCAGTCAATTTAGGGACACTGAAGCTTTCTTT. Amino acids: CASSQFRDTEAFF.

This clonotype has just a few counts. The rearrangement joins TRBV10-3 to TRBJ2-2; TRBD1 might be the D (6 bases). Trimming stripped 0 bases from V and 1 base from J, with 12 bases between. This CDR3 is built from 17 residues. Germline V lookup: CDR1 ENHRY, CDR2 SYGVKD. The CDR3 DNA reads as TGTGCCATCAGTGAGTCGGCAGGGGAAAGGAACACCGGGGAGCTGTTTTTT. Protein sequence: CAISESAGERNTGELFF.

J is TRBJ2-2 and V is TRBV4-2; TRBD1 is a possible D gene (5 bases). Trimming pared 1 base from V and 7 bases from J, leaving 13 bases between. The germline V gene encodes CDR1 LGHNA and CDR2 YNFKEQ. CDR3 length: 15 residues. In nucleotides, the CDR3 is TGTGCCAGCAGCCAAGGGGGCGCCGGGCTCGGGGAGCTGTTTTTT. Translated, it gives CASSQGGAGLGELFF.

This sequence joins TRBV10-3 and TRBJ2-3; TRBD2 matches 12 bases. Trimming at V came to 6 bases and at J to 2 bases, leaving 6 bases not matched to a gene. Germline V gives CDR1 ENHRY, CDR2 SYGVKD. This CDR3 is built from 16 residues. CDR3 nucleotide sequence: TGTGCCATCAGACGCGCTAGCGGGAGGGACACAGATACGCAGTATTTT. Translating it yields CAIRRASGRDTDTQYF.

This clonotype has ten or more counts. The rearrangement joins TRBV10-3 to TRBJ2-1; 12 nucleotides agree with TRBD2. CDR3 length: 15 residues. CDR1 ENHRY and CDR2 SYGVKD come from the germline V gene. The V and J ends lost 6 bases and 10 bases, in that order; junction bases with no gene match: 10. CDR3: CAIRQGLAGIDEQFF. The CDR3 DNA reads TGTGCCATCAGACAAGGACTAGCGGGAATAGACGAGCAGTTCTTC.

The chain carries TRBV5-5 and TRBJ2-3, with D perhaps matching TRBD2 (5 bases). V was trimmed by 1 base and J by 6 bases, leaving 18 bases between them. CDR3 length equals 16 residues. The germline gives CDR1 SGHKS, CDR2 YYEKEE (reference sequence). In DNA form, the CDR3 reads TGTGCCAGCAGCTTGTGGCCGACTACCTCAGCGGATACGCAGTATTTT. Translated: CASSLWPTTSADTQYF.

V and J are TRBV12-3 or TRBV12-4 and TRBJ1-4; D call uncertain. The CDR3 is 15 residues long. V lost 5 bases and J lost 6, with 16 bases in between. The CDR3 coding sequence is TGTGCCAGCAGTCGGGCGACGGGGATAGATGAAAAACTGTTTTTT. Translation: CASSRATGIDEKLFF.

The chain joins TRBV6-1 to TRBJ2-5, with TRBD1 matching 10 bases. With 4 bases clipped from V and 2 bases from J, the junction kept 4 bases outside the gene matches. Germline CDR1 reads MNHNS; CDR2 reads SASEGT. The CDR3 has 15 residues. The CDR3 loop reads CASSGDRGLQETQYF. The CDR3 DNA follows: TGTGCCAGCAGTGGGGACAGGGGACTACAAGAGACCCAGTACTTC.

This clonotype has only a few counts. J is TRBJ2-1 and V is TRBV5-1; maybe TRBD2 (5 bases). Trimming pared 3 bases from V and 1 base from J, leaving 14 bases between. The germline gives CDR1 SGHRS, CDR2 YFSETQ. The CDR3 extends over 16 amino acids. The DNA of the CDR3 is TGCGCCAGCAGCTATTGGGGTGGGAGATCCTACAATGAGCAGTTCTTC. Protein: CASSYWGGRSYNEQFF.

The sample holds a few counts of this clonotype. The gene calls are TRBV5-8 and TRBJ1-5; D unresolved. This CDR3 is 17 amino acids long. V was pared by 0 bases and J by 3 bases, with 16 bases between. Germline V gene data show CDR1 as SGHTS and CDR2 as YDEGEE. This chain's CDR3 is CASSLGTNPTLNQPQHF. In DNA, the CDR3 is TGTGCCAGCAGCTTGGGAACAAACCCTACCCTCAATCAGCCCCAGCATTTT.

In its sample, this clonotype was seen many times. The rearrangement uses TRBV7-9 and TRBJ2-1, with TRBD1 matching over 9 bases. The CDR3 sequence is 14 residues long. V lost 5 bases and J lost 9; bases outside the gene matches: 8. Per the germline V gene, CDR1 is SEHNR and CDR2 is FQNEAQ (reference sequence). The chain's CDR3 is CASSLGQGRSEQFF. The CDR3 DNA is TGTGCCAGCAGCCTAGGACAGGGGAGGTCTGAGCAGTTCTTC.

This clonotype came up a few times. The chain has TRBV20-1 and TRBJ1-2; maybe TRBD1 (6 bases). Germline V gene sequence: CDR1 DFQATT, CDR2 SNEGSKA (reference sequence). The germline V and J ends were trimmed by 6 bases and 4 bases, with 18 bases remaining between them. CDR3 length: 14 residues. The CDR3 is CSAALRGLGYGYTF. The CDR3 region has the DNA TGCAGTGCCGCGCTCAGGGGCTTGGGCTATGGCTACACCTTC.

This clonotype occurred many times. V is TRBV20-1 and J is TRBJ1-5; D is ambiguous. V was shortened by 1 base and J by 0 bases, with 10 bases between the two germline ends. Germline assignment: CDR1 DFQATT and CDR2 SNEGSKA (reference sequence). The CDR3 contains 15 residues. CDR3 loop: CSARVGSDSNQPQHF. The CDR3 nucleotides read TGCAGTGCTAGAGTTGGATCCGATAGCAATCAGCCCCAGCATTTT.

This clonotype was observed many times. Written as DNA, the CDR3 is TGTGCCAGCAGCCCGCTGCGGGACACCACAGGCTATAGCAATCAGCCCCAGCATTTT. It codes for CASSPLRDTTGYSNQPQHF. The chain recombines TRBV12-3 or TRBV12-4 with TRBJ1-5; a possible D gene is TRBD1 (6 bases). Trimming took 6 bases from V and 0 from J, leaving 24 bases between them. The CDR3 is made up of 19 amino acids.

In its sample, this clonotype was seen many times. This sequence joins TRBV21-1 and TRBJ2-7; the table names TRBD2, a call not compared with the DNA. TRBV21-1 is tagged as a pseudogene. The CDR3 extends over 17 amino acids. For the CDR3, the DNA is TGTGCCAGCAGCAAAGGTCGGGAGGACCCCTCCGAATACGAGCAGTACGTC. The encoded protein is CASSKGREDPSEYEQYV.

Many counts were recorded for this clonotype. DNA of the CDR3: TGCAGTGCTCCGACTAGCTGGAAAGAGACCCAGTACTTC. This translates into CSAPTSWKETQYF. This rearrangement joins TRBV20-1 to TRBJ2-5; the match to TRBD2 covers 7 bases. The CDR3 sequence is 13 residues long. Germline values: CDR1 DFQATT, CDR2 SNEGSKA (reference sequence). V shed 5 bases, J shed 3 bases, and the junction held 6 bases outside the gene matches.

This clonotype was picked up many times. The rearrangement joins TRBV21-1 to TRBJ1-2; the DNA was not used to check the table's D call, TRBD1. TRBV21-1 is deemed a pseudogene. This CDR3 has 17 residues. Here the CDR3 DNA reads TGTGCCAGCAGCAAGTTCATAGGGGGCTCAATCTTCTATGGCTACACCTTC. Translating it yields CASSKFIGGSIFYGYTF.

This clonotype was counted many times. This chain connects TRBV7-9 to TRBJ2-1, with D unclear. The V end lost 2 bases, the J end lost 8 bases, and 4 bases lay between the germline ends. The CDR3 length is 11 residues. Germline CDR1 and CDR2: SEHNR and FQNEAQ (reference sequence). The CDR3 region has the DNA TGTGCCAGCAGCTTATTTGATGAGCAGTTCTTC. This encodes CASSLFDEQFF.

In this sample, this clonotype turned up many times. The chain has TRBV27 and TRBJ2-7; D perhaps matches TRBD2 (6 bases). This CDR3 is 12 amino acids long. The V end lost 3 bases, the J end lost 6 bases, and 9 bases lay between the germline ends. Germline V gene lookup returns CDR1 MNHEY and CDR2 SMNVEV (reference sequence). CDR3 sequence: CASSFLGGEQYF. The CDR3 DNA sequence: TGTGCCAGCAGTTTTCTCGGGGGCGAGCAGTACTTC.

The chain is built from TRBV6-5 and TRBJ1-2; D uncertain. Germline V gene sequence: CDR1 MNHEY, CDR2 SVGAGI. The CDR3 is 12 amino acids. V was pared by 3 bases and J by 4 bases, with 6 bases between. Here the CDR3 DNA reads TGTGCCAGCAGTTATTGGGGCTATGGCTACACCTTC. Its protein is CASSYWGYGYTF.

In its sample, this clonotype was seen many times. The V call is TRBV5-5, the J call TRBJ2-2; TRBD2 agrees at 13 bases. CDR1 is SGHKS, CDR2 YYEKEE, per germline (reference sequence). The CDR3 has 16 amino acids. V shed 4 bases and J 4 bases; nucleotides not matched to a gene: 4. CDR3 region: CASSLRTSGSTGELFF. CDR3 bases: TGTGCCAGCAGCCTTAGGACTAGCGGGAGCACCGGGGAGCTGTTTTTT.

This clonotype was detected ten times or more. The chain carries TRBV4-1 and TRBJ2-3; D gene uncertain. This CDR3 is 16 amino acids long. Germline loops: CDR1 MGHRA, CDR2 YSYEKL. V was pared by 1 base and J by 7 bases, with 18 bases between. The CDR3 sequence is CASSQGLQTKRHTQYF. In DNA, the CDR3 is TGCGCCAGCAGCCAAGGGTTACAGACAAAGCGACATACGCAGTATTTT.

This clonotype was seen a few times. V usage is TRBV29-1 and J usage is TRBJ2-1, with D perhaps TRBD1 (5 bases). CDR1 SQVTM and CDR2 ANQGSEA come from the germline V gene. Trimming stripped 0 bases from V and 6 bases from J, with 15 bases between. The CDR3 is 15 amino acids. DNA of the CDR3: TGCAGCGTTGAAGATCTTCAGGGTGCCAGCAATGAGCAGTTCTTC. Its translation: CSVEDLQGASNEQFF.

This clonotype was counted between two and nine times. V is TRBV7-8 and J is TRBJ2-3; D uncertain. Germline lookup yields CDR1 SGHVS and CDR2 FQNEAQ. The CDR3 contains 16 residues. Deletions cut 5 bases from V and 0 bases from J, with 15 bases between. The CDR3: CASSALLATSTDTQYF. CDR3 DNA sequence: TGTGCCAGCAGCGCGCTGTTGGCGACTAGCACAGATACGCAGTATTTT.

This chain uses TRBV18 with TRBJ1-1, with D possibly matching TRBD1 (6 bases). The CDR3 covers 14 residues. Trimming stripped 5 bases from V and 3 bases from J, with 13 bases between. Germline V gives CDR1 KGHSH, CDR2 LQKENI. CDR3 residues: CASSYTGSYTEAFF. Written as DNA, the CDR3 is TGTGCCAGCTCATACACAGGGTCCTACACTGAAGCTTTCTTT.

There are many counts of this clonotype. The J gene is TRBJ2-1, the V gene TRBV29-1, with no clear D. Germline V lookup: CDR1 SQVTM, CDR2 ANQGSEA. The CDR3 is 14 residues long. V lost 8 bases and J lost 0, with 14 bases in between. The CDR3 coding sequence is TGCAGCACCGCCCCAGAGAGCTCCTACAATGAGCAGTTCTTC. Translating it yields CSTAPESSYNEQFF.

This clonotype was seen repeatedly, ten times or more. The V call is TRBV5-1, the J call TRBJ2-7, with a possible D match to TRBD2 (6 bases). The ends were cut back, 4 bases at V and 5 bases at J, with 10 bases in the middle. The germline CDR1 and CDR2 sequences are SGHRS and YFSETQ. This CDR3 is built from 12 residues. CDR3 nucleotides: TGCGCCAGCAGCGGGAGGCAGGACGAGCAGTACTTC. Translating gives CASSGRQDEQYF.